The clone carrying this T cell receptor (beta chain) has a single count. This entry belongs to a study of blood T cell repertoires in COVID-19. Participants were aged about 18 to 100 years, lived in 24 US areas, and enrolled virtually. Libraries were prepared by immunoSEQ multiplex PCR; TCRdb keeps only in-frame clonotypes and omits some of them. There are fewer than 500,000 clones in the sample; around 90% occur only once, and approximately 2% lies in the top ten. CDR1 and CDR2 from the germline V gene are MDHEN and SYDVKM. CDR3 length: 15 residues. Trimming removed 1 base at V and 1 base at J, with 10 bases between.

The sample comprised PBMCs or T cells enriched from blood (not recorded which). The clonotype originates from a woman aged 18 to 35 with acute COVID-19. The V and J genes are TRBV28 and TRBJ1-1, with D perhaps TRBD1 (5 bases). DNA of the CDR3: TGTGCCAGCAGTTTATTGGGGCGGAGGAACACTGAAGCTTTCTTT. Residues: CASSLLGRRNTEAFF. Complete variable domain (other parts from reference TRBV28 and TRBJ1-1): DVKVTQSSRYLVKRTGEKVFLECVQDMDHENMFWYRQDPGLGLRLIYFSYDVKMKEKGDIPEGYSVSREKKERFSLILESASTNQTSMYLCASSLLGRRNTEAFFGQGTRLTVV.